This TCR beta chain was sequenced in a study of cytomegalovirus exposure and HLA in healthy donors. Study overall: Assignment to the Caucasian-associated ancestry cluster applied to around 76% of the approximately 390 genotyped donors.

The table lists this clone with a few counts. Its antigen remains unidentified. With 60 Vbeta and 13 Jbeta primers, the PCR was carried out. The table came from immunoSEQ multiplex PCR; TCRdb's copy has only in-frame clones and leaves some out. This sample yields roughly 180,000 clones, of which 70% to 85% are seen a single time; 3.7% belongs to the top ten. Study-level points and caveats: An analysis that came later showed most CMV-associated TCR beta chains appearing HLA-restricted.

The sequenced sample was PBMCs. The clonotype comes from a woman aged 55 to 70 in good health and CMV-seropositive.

DNA for the CDR3: TGCAGCGTAGCCGGGACTAGCGGGAGTCCCCAAGAGACCCAGTACTTC. Translation gives CSVAGTSGSPQETQYF. The gene calls are TRBV29-1 and TRBJ2-5, with TRBD2 matching over 14 bases. This CDR3 comprises 16 residues. The V and J ends lost 6 bases and 1 base, in that order; junction bases with no gene match: 7. Looked up from germline, CDR1 is SQVTM and CDR2 is ANQGSEA.